In its sample, the clone carrying this T cell receptor beta chain was seen a few times. As yet, its antigen is unknown. The CDR3 sequence is 13 residues long. Trimming took off 5 bases at V and 3 bases at J, with 10 bases between the two ends. Germline V gene lookup returns CDR1 MNHNS and CDR2 SASEGT. This sample was taken from a study of T cells in Graves' hyperthyroidism and ophthalmopathy. RNA transcripts yielded amplified TCR beta CDR3 regions. HTBI primers were the set used in a first-round RT-PCR of the TCR CDR3. TCRdb used MiXCR to reprocess the multiplex PCR reads, holding one entry per CDR3 protein. The sample consists of about 660,000 distinct CDR3 sequences, just under 45% of them appearing once. Clinical symptoms, serum thyroxine and TRAb, thyroid ultrasound and orbital computed tomography together formed the diagnostic basis. General study findings and limits: Ophthalmopathy was identified by the model a median around 6.3 months ahead of onset. From stable hyperthyroidism, ophthalmopathy was set apart by a 13 V-J model.

This chain connects TRBV6-1 to TRBJ1-2, with no clear D. The clonotype was recovered from an adult man with Graves' disease, either hyperthyroidism or ophthalmopathy (not recorded which). The sequencing sample was made of peripheral blood or thyroid tissue (not recorded which). The CDR3 DNA reads TGTGCCAGCAGTCGGGAGGCGGACTATGGCTACACCTTC. Encoded protein: CASSREADYGYTF.